Given below is one T cell receptor beta chain in context. Its antigen remains unknown. CDR3 size: 15 residues. V lost 4 bases to trimming and J lost 2 bases, with 12 bases between them. The V gene's germline CDR1 is MNHNY and CDR2 SVGAGI (reference sequence). This sample is drawn from a study of cytomegalovirus exposure and HLA in healthy donors. Overall study findings and caveats: A later analysis linked a missense DCLRE1C variant to TCR beta V- and J-gene trimming.

Amplification used 60 Vbeta primers and 13 Jbeta primers. The table came from immunoSEQ multiplex PCR; TCRdb's copy has only in-frame clones and leaves some out. The sample shows roughly 140,000 clones, approximately 72% of them seen only once. This rearrangement joins TRBV6-6 to TRBJ1-3, with a tentative D call TRBD1 (5 bases). The sequencing input was PBMCs. This TCR was sampled from a man in his forties or fifties in good health and CMV-seronegative. DNA of the CDR3: TGTGCCAGCAGTTCCAAGGGGATGACTGGAAACACCATATATTTT. Translation gives CASSSKGMTGNTIYF.